The next 27 T cell receptor beta chains were all read from a single sample in a study of blood T cell repertoires in COVID-19. The method was immunoSEQ multiplex PCR; TCRdb's version includes in-frame clones alone and lacks a portion of them. The sample records some 370,000 clones, around 90% being singletons. Input material: peripheral blood. The receptors come from a man aged 35 to 55 with acute or convalescent COVID-19.

Only a few counts were recorded for this clone. The J gene is TRBJ2-1, the V gene TRBV14; D is undetermined. CDR3 size: 13 residues. The V gene lost 4 bases and the J gene lost 8 bases, with 12 bases spanning the gap. The germline V gene encodes CDR1 SGHDN and CDR2 FVKESK. CDR3 residues: CASSRDSSYEQFF. The CDR3 DNA is TGTGCCAGCAGCCGAGATAGTTCCTATGAGCAGTTCTTC.

The chain recombines TRBV4-1 with TRBJ2-1, with TRBD1 matching over 12 bases. The CDR3 covers 19 residues. The germline V gene has CDR1 MGHRA and CDR2 YSYEKL. The V segment lost 1 base and the J segment 5 bases; nucleotides outside the gene matches: 12. CDR3 in amino acids: CASSQVPGQGAELDNEQFF. The CDR3 DNA reads TGCGCCAGCAGCCAAGTACCGGGACAGGGGGCGGAGCTGGACAATGAGCAGTTCTTC.

This chain joins TRBV19 and TRBJ1-6, with D possibly matching TRBD1 (6 bases). This CDR3 contains 15 residues. The V gene lost 1 base and the J gene lost 10 bases, with 14 bases spanning the gap. CDR1 and CDR2 (germline): LNHDA, SQIVND (reference sequence). Here the CDR3 DNA reads TGTGCCAGTAGTATAGCCAGGGGTCAGGTGTCACCCCTCCACTTT. Amino acid sequence: CASSIARGQVSPLHF.

The gene calls are TRBV5-4 and TRBJ1-1; 8 nucleotides match TRBD1. CDR1 SGHNT and CDR2 YYREEE come from the germline V gene (reference sequence). The CDR3 has 16 amino acids. Trimming at V came to 4 bases and at J to 1 base, leaving 9 bases not matched to a gene. The CDR3: CASSNWDRRRNTEAFF. CDR3 DNA sequence: TGTGCCAGCAGCAACTGGGACAGGAGACGGAACACTGAAGCTTTCTTT. Variable domain in full (rest from reference TRBV5-4 and TRBJ1-1): ETGVTQSPTHLIKTRGQQVTLRCSSQSGHNTVSWYQQALGQGPQFIFQYYREEENGRGNFPPRFSGLQFPNYSSELNVNALELDDSALYLCASSNWDRRRNTEAFFGQGTRLTVV.

This rearrangement joins TRBV6-2 or TRBV6-3 to TRBJ1-1, with 9 bases identical to TRBD1. Germline values: CDR1 MNHEY, CDR2 SVGEGT. V trimming: 5 bases; J trimming: 10 bases; junction bases outside the gene matches: 11. This CDR3 spans 14 amino acids. The CDR3 bases are TGTGCCAGCAGTACCGGGACAGGGCTTCAGGTAGCTTTCTTT. Encoded protein: CASSTGTGLQVAFF.

The chain uses TRBV3-1 (or the pseudogene TRBV3-2) and TRBJ2-1; 8 bases are a match to TRBD2. The CDR3 runs 17 residues. The V gene end was trimmed by 2 bases and the J gene end by 7 bases; junction bases not matched to a gene: 13. The germline V gene encodes CDR1 LGHDT and CDR2 YNNKEL (reference sequence). CDR3 sequence (DNA): TGTGCCAGCAGCCAAAACCCCCAGCGGGAGTTTGGGAATGAGCAGTTCTTC. Its protein product is CASSQNPQREFGNEQFF.

The rearrangement uses TRBV5-1 and TRBJ2-7, with 10 bases that match TRBD2. The CDR3 runs 19 residues. CDR1 and CDR2 from the germline V gene are SGHRS and YFSETQ. V shed 1 base, J shed 5 bases, and the junction held 18 bases outside the gene matches. This CDR3 is CASSLTKLHGPSGSDEQYF. As DNA, the CDR3 is TGCGCCAGCAGCTTGACGAAGCTCCACGGTCCTAGCGGGAGCGACGAGCAGTACTTC.

The J gene is TRBJ2-3, the V gene TRBV24-1; TRBD1 matches at 11 bases. Trimming cost V 2 bases and J 7 bases; bases outside gene matches: 10. CDR1 and CDR2 (germline): KGHDR, SFDVKD. This CDR3 spans 17 amino acids. The CDR3 here is CATSDSEWTGGGNTQYF. The CDR3 region has the DNA TGTGCCACCAGTGATTCCGAGTGGACAGGGGGCGGAAATACGCAGTATTTT.

The V call is TRBV5-4, the J call TRBJ2-2; D is unresolved. The ends were cut back, 0 bases at V and 5 bases at J, with 5 bases in the middle. The CDR3 runs 13 residues. Germline assignment: CDR1 SGHNT and CDR2 YYREEE (reference sequence). This chain's CDR3 is CASSLVQTGELFF. CDR3 DNA sequence: TGTGCCAGCAGCTTGGTCCAGACCGGGGAGCTGTTTTTT.

The gene calls are TRBV12-3 or TRBV12-4 and TRBJ2-7; weak D call: TRBD1 (5 bases). The CDR3 covers 13 residues. The V gene lost 3 bases and the J gene lost 2 bases, with 8 bases spanning the gap. In DNA, the CDR3 is TGTGCCAGCAGTTTCGTGGACACCTACGAGCAGTACTTC. Translating gives CASSFVDTYEQYF.

Turning to this clone: The same CDR3 can be traced to other DNA sequences in this sample. The genes are TRBV18 and TRBJ2-1; possibly TRBD2 for D (5 bases). CDR1 KGHSH and CDR2 LQKENI come from the germline V gene. The CDR3 contains 14 residues. The V end was cut by 3 bases, the J end by 0 bases, with 6 bases between. CDR3: CASSPGSSYNEQFF. CDR3 nucleotide sequence: TGTGCCAGCTCACCGGGGAGCTCCTACAATGAGCAGTTCTTC. Based on the CDR3 plus reference TRBV18 and TRBJ2-1, the full variable domain is NAGVMQNPRHLVRRRGQEARLRCSPMKGHSHVYWYRQLPEEGLKFMVYLQKENIIDESGMPKERFSAEFPKEGPSILRIQQVVRGDSAAYFCASSPGSSYNEQFFGPGTRLTVL.

As regards this clone: The same CDR3 can be traced to other DNA sequences in this sample. The chain combines TRBV18 with TRBJ1-1, with TRBD1 matching over 8 bases. The CDR3 is made up of 14 amino acids. V shed 6 bases and J 2 bases; nucleotides not matched to a gene: 5. Germline assignment: CDR1 KGHSH and CDR2 LQKENI. CDR3 DNA: TGTGCCAGCTCCCCAGGACAGGGCAACACTGAAGCTTTCTTT. It translates to CASSPGQGNTEAFF.

This chain uses TRBV28 with TRBJ1-1, with D possibly TRBD1 on 6 matching bases. The CDR3 extends over 16 amino acids. V gave up 2 bases and J gave up 2 bases, with 15 bases separating them. Germline V lookup: CDR1 MDHEN, CDR2 SYDVKM. CDR3 coding DNA: TGTGCCAGCAGTTTAAATTACCTGGGACACAACACTGAAGCTTTCTTT. Protein product: CASSLNYLGHNTEAFF.

The genes are TRBV7-9 and TRBJ2-6, with D possibly TRBD1 on 5 matching bases. The CDR3 contains 18 residues. Per the germline V gene, CDR1 is SEHNR and CDR2 is FQNEAQ (reference sequence). V shed 3 bases and J shed 2 bases, with 17 bases lying between them. The CDR3 nucleotides are TGTGCCAGCAGCTTTAGTCCTCAGGGTAGGGCTGGGGCCAACGTCCTGACTTTC. Its translation is CASSFSPQGRAGANVLTF.

This clone was counted between two and nine times. The CDR3 spells CASSLGAGGNTEAFF. For the CDR3, the DNA is TGTGCCAGCAGTTTGGGGGCAGGGGGGAACACTGAAGCTTTCTTT. This chain connects TRBV28 to TRBJ1-1; 7 bases are a match to TRBD1. V shed 3 bases and J 1 base; nucleotides not matched to a gene: 5. Per the germline V gene, CDR1 is MDHEN and CDR2 is SYDVKM. The CDR3 has 15 amino acids.

The gene calls are TRBV27 and TRBJ2-7, with D possibly being TRBD2 (6 bases). The CDR3 spans 16 residues. Germline V CDR1 and CDR2: MNHEY, SMNVEV (reference sequence). With 5 bases removed from V and 4 bases from J, the gap between germline ends came to 21 bases. CDR3 sequence (DNA): TGTGCCAGCAGTATTGGGCCTGCTAGCGTGGGGTACGAGCAGTACTTC. It yields the protein CASSIGPASVGYEQYF.

The V gene is TRBV4-1, the J gene TRBJ2-1; D call uncertain. Trimming left V 1 base short and J 8 bases short, with 12 bases between. The CDR3 length is 14 residues. The germline CDR1 and CDR2 sequences are MGHRA and YSYEKL. CDR3 DNA: TGCGCCAGCAGCCAAGGTCGACAATTGGATGAGCAGTTCTTC. Translated: CASSQGRQLDEQFF.

The chain is built from TRBV27 and TRBJ2-7, with a tentative D call TRBD1 (6 bases). Deletions cut 2 bases from V and 4 bases from J, with 33 bases between. This CDR3 region has 21 residues. Germline V lookup: CDR1 MNHEY, CDR2 SMNVEV (reference sequence). The CDR3 loop is CASSLPLLVSSTGYTCYEQYF. CDR3 nucleotides: TGTGCCAGCAGTTTACCCCTCCTCGTATCCTCAACAGGGTATACCTGTTACGAGCAGTACTTC.

The chain carries TRBV5-4 and TRBJ2-3; D not certain. Trimming removed 1 base from V and 7 bases from J, with 10 bases in between. This CDR3 has 13 amino acids. Germline-derived CDR1 and CDR2 are SGHNT and YYREEE (reference sequence). The CDR3 reads CASSLQGEHTQYF. Written as DNA, the CDR3 is TGTGCCAGCAGCTTGCAAGGAGAACATACGCAGTATTTT.

The sample holds one count of this clone. J is TRBJ1-2 and V is TRBV5-6; 7 positions match TRBD1. V lost 5 bases and J lost 4; bases outside the gene matches: 2. The CDR3 is 12 amino acids. Germline V gene sequence: CDR1 SGHDT, CDR2 YYEEEE. This CDR3 reads CASSNRGYGYTF. The CDR3 DNA follows: TGTGCCAGCAGTAACAGGGGCTATGGCTACACCTTC.

Points on this clone: Other DNA sequences from this sample encode an identical CDR3 as well. The chain employs TRBV12-3 or TRBV12-4 and TRBJ1-5; possible D gene TRBD1, 5 bases. V shed 3 bases and J shed 5 bases, with 8 bases lying between them. The CDR3 contains 13 residues. The CDR3: CASSLGLHQPQHF. The CDR3 nucleotides are TGTGCCAGCAGTTTGGGGCTCCATCAGCCCCAGCATTTT.

The rearrangement joins TRBV6-6 to TRBJ1-6, with unresolved D. The CDR3 spans 17 residues. The germline V gene has CDR1 MNHNY and CDR2 SVGAGI (reference sequence). The V end was cut by 5 bases, the J end by 10 bases, with 24 bases between. In DNA, the CDR3 is TGTGCCAGCAGTCGTCAGAGCGCGACTTTTCTCCAATCACCCCTCCACTTT. Amino acids: CASSRQSATFLQSPLHF.

The CDR3 region is CASSPTGGFEAFF. DNA for the CDR3: TGTGCCAGCAGCCCTACAGGGGGATTTGAAGCTTTCTTT. The chain employs TRBV7-3 and TRBJ1-1, with 8 bases matching TRBD1. The CDR3 length is 13 residues. The germline gives CDR1 SGHTA, CDR2 FQGTGA. V lost 5 bases, J lost 7 bases, and 6 bases stayed unmatched.

This chain uses TRBV7-9 with TRBJ2-7; the D gene is possibly TRBD2 (5 bases). Germline assignment: CDR1 SEHNR and CDR2 FQNEAQ (reference sequence). Trimming pared 4 bases from V and 3 bases from J, leaving 13 bases between. This CDR3 spans 14 amino acids. The CDR3 is CASSSAALHYEQYF. Written as DNA, the CDR3 is TGTGCCAGCAGCTCAGCGGCTTTACACTACGAGCAGTACTTC.

The chain uses TRBV7-2 and TRBJ2-1; TRBD1 aligns across 9 bases. J was trimmed by 1 base and V by 6 bases; bases with no gene match: 4. The CDR3 sequence is 15 residues long. Germline V CDR1 and CDR2: SGHTA, FQGNSA. The CDR3, as DNA: TGTGCCAGCAGACTTGACAGGGGGTCCTACAATGAGCAGTTCTTC. This gives the protein CASRLDRGSYNEQFF.

The V gene is TRBV9, the J gene TRBJ2-1; 9 bases are shared with TRBD2. CDR1 is SGDLS, CDR2 YYNGEE, per germline. The CDR3 totals 15 residues. Trimming at V came to 6 bases and at J to 8 bases, leaving 12 bases not matched to a gene. The CDR3 is CASTITGTSFDEQFF. The CDR3 DNA reads TGTGCCAGCACCATAACCGGGACTAGCTTCGATGAGCAGTTCTTC.

The DNA of the CDR3 is TGTGCCAGCAGTCCCCGGAGGGGTTCCTACGAGCAGTACTTC. The encoded protein is CASSPRRGSYEQYF. The chain combines TRBV6-5 with TRBJ2-7, with a tentative D call TRBD2 (6 bases). V lost 5 bases and J lost 1, with 12 bases in between. CDR1 and CDR2 from the germline V gene are MNHEY and SVGAGI. The CDR3 runs 14 residues.